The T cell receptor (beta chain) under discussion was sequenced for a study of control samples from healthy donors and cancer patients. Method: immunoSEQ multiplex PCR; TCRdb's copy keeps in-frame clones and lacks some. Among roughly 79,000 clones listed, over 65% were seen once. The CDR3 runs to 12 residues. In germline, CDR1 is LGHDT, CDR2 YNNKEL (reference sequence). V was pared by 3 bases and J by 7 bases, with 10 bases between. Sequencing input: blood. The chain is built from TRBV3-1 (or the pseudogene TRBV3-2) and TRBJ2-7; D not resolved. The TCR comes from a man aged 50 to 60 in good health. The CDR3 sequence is CASSHPMGEQYF. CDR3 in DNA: TGTGCCAGCAGCCATCCCATGGGGGAGCAGTACTTC.